A selection of T cell receptor beta chains follows, all from one sample in a study of beta chain features in type 1 diabetes. Produced via immunoSEQ multiplex PCR; TCRdb's table is partial and in-frame only. The table lists around 140,000 clones, 9.7% of them singletons. What was sequenced was central memory CD4+ T cells from blood. Receptor source: a woman in her forties in good health. CDR3s include the opening cysteine and the closing phenylalanine or tryptophan. Fields, in order: J gene, D gene, V gene, clone size, CDR3 DNA, CDR3 protein. A D gene is named only where the DNA matches it firmly. Some rows have no size entry. The others give once, few or many, or a class for an expanded clone.

j_gene: TRBJ2-3
d_gene: TRBD1
v_gene: TRBV7-9
abundance: NA
CDR3nt: TGTGCCAGCAGCTTTGACAGGGGAACAGATACGCAGTATTTT
CDR3aa: CASSFDRGTDTQYF

j_gene: TRBJ1-6
d_gene: NA
v_gene: TRBV12-1
abundance: NA
CDR3nt: TGTGCCAGCAGCGCCGGGACAGGGGGCAATTCACCCCTCCACTTT
CDR3aa: CASSAGTGGNSPLHF

j_gene: TRBJ1-2
d_gene: TRBD1
v_gene: TRBV25-1
abundance: NA
CDR3nt: TGTGCCAGCAGGGGGGGACAGGGCGGCTACACCTTC
CDR3aa: CASRGGQGGYTF

j_gene: TRBJ2-2
d_gene: NA
v_gene: TRBV7-2
abundance: few
CDR3nt: TGTGCCAGCAGCGCCGCGGGGGCTTTACTCACCGGGGAGCTGTTTTTT
CDR3aa: CASSAAGALLTGELFF

j_gene: TRBJ1-2
d_gene: TRBD1
v_gene: TRBV7-9
abundance: many
CDR3nt: TGTGCCAGCAGCCGGGACAGTCGTGGCTACACCTTC
CDR3aa: CASSRDSRGYTF

j_gene: TRBJ2-3
d_gene: NA
v_gene: TRBV4-3
abundance: many
CDR3nt: TGCGCCAGCAGCCAAGAGTCGCGGGGTATAGATACGCAGTATTTT
CDR3aa: CASSQESRGIDTQYF

j_gene: TRBJ2-1
d_gene: TRBD2
v_gene: TRBV10-3
abundance: few
CDR3nt: TGTGCCACTAGGACTAGCGGGGGGAATGTCAATGAGCAGTTCTTC
CDR3aa: CATRTSGGNVNEQFF

j_gene: TRBJ1-2
d_gene: NA
v_gene: TRBV6-5
abundance: few
CDR3nt: TGTGCCAGCAGCGTACGATTCCGAGACTATGGCTACACCTTC
CDR3aa: CASSVRFRDYGYTF

j_gene: TRBJ2-1
d_gene: NA
v_gene: TRBV5-1
abundance: NA
CDR3nt: TGCGCCAGCAGCTTGGCAAGCCAGCGAGGGGAGCAGTTCTTC
CDR3aa: CASSLASQRGEQFF

j_gene: TRBJ2-3
d_gene: NA
v_gene: TRBV9
abundance: NA
CDR3nt: TGTGCCAGCAGCGTAGGGGTTCGCGGAGATACGCAGTATTTT
CDR3aa: CASSVGVRGDTQYF

j_gene: TRBJ1-1
d_gene: NA
v_gene: TRBV11-2
abundance: many
CDR3nt: TGTGCCAGCAGCAGCAGGGGCGCACTTGTGAACACTGAAGCTTTCTTT
CDR3aa: CASSSRGALVNTEAFF

j_gene: TRBJ2-7
d_gene: TRBD1
v_gene: TRBV29-1
abundance: many
CDR3nt: TGCAGCGTAAGAGGACAGGGAAACGAGCAGTACTTC
CDR3aa: CSVRGQGNEQYF

j_gene: TRBJ1-1
d_gene: TRBD1
v_gene: TRBV5-5
abundance: few
CDR3nt: TGTGCCAGCAGCTTGTACAGGGGGCCAGCTTTCTTT
CDR3aa: CASSLYRGPAFF

j_gene: TRBJ1-3
d_gene: NA
v_gene: TRBV6-5
abundance: few
CDR3nt: TGTGCCAGCAGGCGGAACTCTGGAAACACCATATATTTT
CDR3aa: CASRRNSGNTIYF

j_gene: TRBJ2-2
d_gene: NA
v_gene: TRBV4-2
abundance: NA
CDR3nt: TGTGCCAGCACCCCTGCGGGTAGTCTGAACACCGGGGAGCTGTTTTTT
CDR3aa: CASTPAGSLNTGELFF

j_gene: TRBJ2-7
d_gene: NA
v_gene: TRBV9
abundance: NA
CDR3nt: TGTGCCAGCAGCGCTAGCGCCGGACCCTACGAGCAGTACTTC
CDR3aa: CASSASAGPYEQYF

j_gene: TRBJ2-3
d_gene: NA
v_gene: TRBV19
abundance: few
CDR3nt: TGTGCCAGTAGTATAGTCAGGACTAGCACAGATACGCAGTATTTT
CDR3aa: CASSIVRTSTDTQYF

j_gene: TRBJ2-3
d_gene: TRBD2
v_gene: TRBV5-4
abundance: NA
CDR3nt: TGTGCCAGCAGCACGGGGACTAGCGGCACAGATACGCAGTATTTT
CDR3aa: CASSTGTSGTDTQYF

j_gene: TRBJ2-3
d_gene: NA
v_gene: TRBV7-2
abundance: few
CDR3nt: TGTGCCAGCAGCGCGTCAGGGGAAGATACGCAGTATTTT
CDR3aa: CASSASGEDTQYF

j_gene: TRBJ2-3
d_gene: NA
v_gene: TRBV2
abundance: few
CDR3nt: TGTGCCAGCAGTCCGCTTGGGAGTACGGGAGATACGCAGTATTTT
CDR3aa: CASSPLGSTGDTQYF

j_gene: TRBJ2-5
d_gene: NA
v_gene: TRBV6-5
abundance: few
CDR3nt: TGTGCCAGCAGTATGGGACTGGGCGAAGAGACCCAGTACTTC
CDR3aa: CASSMGLGEETQYF

j_gene: TRBJ1-3
d_gene: NA
v_gene: TRBV7-9
abundance: NA
CDR3nt: TGTGCCAGCTCCTACGGGGAAGTAAACACCATATATTTT
CDR3aa: CASSYGEVNTIYF

j_gene: TRBJ2-5
d_gene: NA
v_gene: TRBV6-6
abundance: NA
CDR3nt: TGTGCCAGCACCAACGGGGTGGAGACCCAGTACTTC
CDR3aa: CASTNGVETQYF

j_gene: TRBJ1-4
d_gene: NA
v_gene: TRBV11-1
abundance: few
CDR3nt: TGTGCCAGCAGCTGGGGCGTAACCCCCCAATTT
CDR3aa: CASSWGVTPQF

j_gene: TRBJ2-2
d_gene: NA
v_gene: TRBV4-3
abundance: NA
CDR3nt: TGCGCCAGCAGCCAACGTGGGGGGGCGAAGCTGTTTTTT
CDR3aa: CASSQRGGAKLFF

j_gene: TRBJ2-1
d_gene: NA
v_gene: TRBV6-1
abundance: few
CDR3nt: TGTGCCAGCAGTGCTCGAGGACAGGGGGCTCTAGCGGGGGCCTCCAATGAGCAGTTCTTC
CDR3aa: CASSARGQGALAGASNEQFF

j_gene: TRBJ1-1
d_gene: NA
v_gene: TRBV5-1
abundance: few
CDR3nt: TGCGCCAGCAGCTTCATGCCAGGGGACACTGAAGCTTTCTTT
CDR3aa: CASSFMPGDTEAFF

j_gene: TRBJ2-5
d_gene: TRBD1
v_gene: TRBV19
abundance: NA
CDR3nt: TGTGCCAGTAGTATTATGAGGACAGGGGAAGAGACCCAGTACTTC
CDR3aa: CASSIMRTGEETQYF

j_gene: TRBJ2-2
d_gene: NA
v_gene: TRBV7-2
abundance: few
CDR3nt: TGTGCCAGCAGCTTAGTCGCAGATGGCGGGGAGCTGTTTTTT
CDR3aa: CASSLVADGGELFF